These 9 T cell receptor beta chains were all obtained from the same sample, sequenced in a study of immune evolution from preneoplasia to lung adenocarcinoma. Clones were sequenced by immunoSEQ multiplex PCR, and TCRdb holds only the in-frame ones, with some missing. In the table there are just over 6,000 clones, 80% to 90% of which are singletons. The sample comprised FFPE adjacent normal lung tissue. The receptors come from a donor older than 65 with lung adenocarcinoma.

The rearrangement joins TRBV4-2 to TRBJ2-5; 8 bases line up with TRBD2. The CDR3 runs 17 residues. V lost 4 bases and J lost 5; bases outside the gene matches: 15. Germline V gene sequence: CDR1 LGHNA, CDR2 YNFKEQ. This CDR3 reads CASSRALGGAGVETQYF. The DNA of the CDR3 is TGTGCCAGCAGCCGGGCCCTGGGCGGAGCGGGAGTTGAGACCCAGTACTTC.

This rearrangement joins TRBV14 to TRBJ2-7; TRBD2 agrees at 8 bases. CDR3 length: 20 amino acids. In germline, CDR1 is SGHDN, CDR2 FVKESK. After removal of 0 bases from V and 4 bases from J, the junction contained 20 bases not matched to a gene. The DNA of the CDR3 is TGTGCCAGCAGCCAAGATGGCGGTAGCGGGATCCTCTATTCGGCGTACGAGCAGTACTTC. It translates to CASSQDGGSGILYSAYEQYF.

The chain recombines TRBV20-1 with TRBJ2-1, with D unclear. The germline CDR1 and CDR2 sequences are DFQATT and SNEGSKA (reference sequence). This CDR3 region has 11 residues. V was cut by 3 bases and J by 6 bases, with 6 bases left in between. Here the CDR3 DNA reads TGCAGTGCTAGGCACGGCAATGAGCAGTTCTTC. Translating it yields CSARHGNEQFF.

Concerning this clone: The junction departs from germline at one end; a sequencing error may be responsible. The rearrangement joins TRBV2 to TRBJ2-3; D ambiguous. The CDR3 runs to 15 residues. The germline gives CDR1 SNHLY, CDR2 FYNNEI. The CDR3 nucleotides read TGTGTCAGCAGGTTGGCGGAGTCTAGCACAGATACGCAGTATTTT. The encoded protein is CVSRLAESSTDTQYF.

This clone was picked up a small number of times. The V and J genes are TRBV4-1 and TRBJ1-1; possibly TRBD1 for D (5 bases). The CDR3 spans 13 residues. Germline values: CDR1 MGHRA, CDR2 YSYEKL. With 4 bases removed from V and 3 bases from J, the gap between germline ends came to 9 bases. In DNA, the CDR3 is TGCGCCAGCAGCCGCGGGACTGACACTGAAGCTTTCTTT. This sequence encodes CASSRGTDTEAFF.

This clone appeared a few times. In nucleotides, the CDR3 is TGCGCCAGCAGTAACAGACGCCCGGGAGGCTGGGGCTCCTACGAGCAGTACTTC. It specifies CASSNRRPGGWGSYEQYF. The chain is built from TRBV5-1 and TRBJ2-7; 7 bases align to TRBD2. V gave up 5 bases and J gave up 0 bases; unmatched junction bases: 17. Germline loops: CDR1 SGHRS, CDR2 YFSETQ. The CDR3 extends over 18 amino acids.

The genes are TRBV2 and TRBJ2-7, with unresolved D. Between the trimmed V and J ends, which lost 3 bases and 3 bases, there was a span of 6 bases. Germline V gene sequence: CDR1 SNHLY, CDR2 FYNNEI. This CDR3 region has 12 residues. CDR3 coding DNA: TGTGCCAGCAGTGAGCTCGGCTACGAGCAGTACTTC. Protein: CASSELGYEQYF.

The rearrangement uses TRBV5-1 and TRBJ2-2, with D possibly TRBD2 on 6 matching bases. Germline CDR1 reads SGHRS; CDR2 reads YFSETQ. V was pared by 4 bases and J by 8 bases, with 15 bases between. This CDR3 has 14 residues. The CDR3 DNA is TGCGCCAGCAGCGGCGGGATTACCGCAGGGGAGCTGTTTTTT. Protein sequence: CASSGGITAGELFF.

By sample fraction, this clone is large. This rearrangement joins TRBV5-8 to TRBJ2-1, with D hard to call. Trimming took 0 bases from V and 3 from J, leaving 7 bases between them. CDR3 length: 14 amino acids. Germline V CDR1 and CDR2: SGHTS, YDEGEE. CDR3 sequence: CASSLASDYNEQFF. CDR3 coding DNA: TGTGCCAGCAGCTTGGCCAGCGACTACAATGAGCAGTTCTTC.